This T cell receptor beta chain is drawn from a study of T-cell memory formation after mild COVID-19. Overall study results and limits: For contracting clones, CD4+ ones sat mainly in CM and EM, CD8+ in EMRA. CD4/CD8 balance characterized clones contracting day 15 to 85, and CD4+ skew characterized later expanders.

This clonotype has just a few counts. Its cognate antigen is unknown. Germline V gene sequence: CDR1 LGHDT, CDR2 YNNKEL (reference sequence). There are 15 residues in the CDR3. The V end lost 4 bases, the J end lost 5 bases, and 17 bases lay between the germline ends. A single record per CDR3 protein comes from TCRdb applying MiXCR to the 5' RACE reads. The sample lists some 86,000 distinct CDR3 sequences; roughly 25% were seen once. The sequence derives from a man aged 18 to 29 who had mild COVID-19 (a few samples of this study predate the infection). Cell type and time point are not known. V gene TRBV3-1 combines with J gene TRBJ2-5; D may be TRBD2 (6 bases). The sequenced material came from PBMCs or a T cell subset sorted from them (not recorded which). The CDR3 loop is CASSPGSGWEETQYF. CDR3 nucleotides: TGTGCCAGCAGCCCAGGTAGCGGATGGGAGGAGACCCAGTACTTC.